The entry below describes one TCR beta chain. The data were obtained in a study of patients and donors after allogeneic stem cell transplantation. Via MiXCR, TCRdb re-called the RT-PCR reads, giving one row per CDR3 protein. This table holds more than 850,000 distinct CDR3 sequences, roughly 18% found once. Trimming pared 0 bases from V and 6 bases from J, leaving 13 bases between. Germline-derived CDR1 and CDR2 are LGHDT and YNNKEL (reference sequence). This CDR3 contains 15 residues. The chain couples TRBV3-1 to TRBJ2-3; no definite D call. This TCR was sampled from a human donor who was either an allogeneic HSCT recipient or a stem cell or donor lymphocyte infusion donor (not recorded which). It is not recorded whose cells these are; they may come from a transplant donor. The sequenced material came from blood, either unsorted or a sorted T cell fraction (not recorded which). The CDR3 DNA follows: TGTGCCAGCAGCCAAGATAGGATCCGGATGGATACGCAGTATTTT. As protein: CASSQDRIRMDTQYF.